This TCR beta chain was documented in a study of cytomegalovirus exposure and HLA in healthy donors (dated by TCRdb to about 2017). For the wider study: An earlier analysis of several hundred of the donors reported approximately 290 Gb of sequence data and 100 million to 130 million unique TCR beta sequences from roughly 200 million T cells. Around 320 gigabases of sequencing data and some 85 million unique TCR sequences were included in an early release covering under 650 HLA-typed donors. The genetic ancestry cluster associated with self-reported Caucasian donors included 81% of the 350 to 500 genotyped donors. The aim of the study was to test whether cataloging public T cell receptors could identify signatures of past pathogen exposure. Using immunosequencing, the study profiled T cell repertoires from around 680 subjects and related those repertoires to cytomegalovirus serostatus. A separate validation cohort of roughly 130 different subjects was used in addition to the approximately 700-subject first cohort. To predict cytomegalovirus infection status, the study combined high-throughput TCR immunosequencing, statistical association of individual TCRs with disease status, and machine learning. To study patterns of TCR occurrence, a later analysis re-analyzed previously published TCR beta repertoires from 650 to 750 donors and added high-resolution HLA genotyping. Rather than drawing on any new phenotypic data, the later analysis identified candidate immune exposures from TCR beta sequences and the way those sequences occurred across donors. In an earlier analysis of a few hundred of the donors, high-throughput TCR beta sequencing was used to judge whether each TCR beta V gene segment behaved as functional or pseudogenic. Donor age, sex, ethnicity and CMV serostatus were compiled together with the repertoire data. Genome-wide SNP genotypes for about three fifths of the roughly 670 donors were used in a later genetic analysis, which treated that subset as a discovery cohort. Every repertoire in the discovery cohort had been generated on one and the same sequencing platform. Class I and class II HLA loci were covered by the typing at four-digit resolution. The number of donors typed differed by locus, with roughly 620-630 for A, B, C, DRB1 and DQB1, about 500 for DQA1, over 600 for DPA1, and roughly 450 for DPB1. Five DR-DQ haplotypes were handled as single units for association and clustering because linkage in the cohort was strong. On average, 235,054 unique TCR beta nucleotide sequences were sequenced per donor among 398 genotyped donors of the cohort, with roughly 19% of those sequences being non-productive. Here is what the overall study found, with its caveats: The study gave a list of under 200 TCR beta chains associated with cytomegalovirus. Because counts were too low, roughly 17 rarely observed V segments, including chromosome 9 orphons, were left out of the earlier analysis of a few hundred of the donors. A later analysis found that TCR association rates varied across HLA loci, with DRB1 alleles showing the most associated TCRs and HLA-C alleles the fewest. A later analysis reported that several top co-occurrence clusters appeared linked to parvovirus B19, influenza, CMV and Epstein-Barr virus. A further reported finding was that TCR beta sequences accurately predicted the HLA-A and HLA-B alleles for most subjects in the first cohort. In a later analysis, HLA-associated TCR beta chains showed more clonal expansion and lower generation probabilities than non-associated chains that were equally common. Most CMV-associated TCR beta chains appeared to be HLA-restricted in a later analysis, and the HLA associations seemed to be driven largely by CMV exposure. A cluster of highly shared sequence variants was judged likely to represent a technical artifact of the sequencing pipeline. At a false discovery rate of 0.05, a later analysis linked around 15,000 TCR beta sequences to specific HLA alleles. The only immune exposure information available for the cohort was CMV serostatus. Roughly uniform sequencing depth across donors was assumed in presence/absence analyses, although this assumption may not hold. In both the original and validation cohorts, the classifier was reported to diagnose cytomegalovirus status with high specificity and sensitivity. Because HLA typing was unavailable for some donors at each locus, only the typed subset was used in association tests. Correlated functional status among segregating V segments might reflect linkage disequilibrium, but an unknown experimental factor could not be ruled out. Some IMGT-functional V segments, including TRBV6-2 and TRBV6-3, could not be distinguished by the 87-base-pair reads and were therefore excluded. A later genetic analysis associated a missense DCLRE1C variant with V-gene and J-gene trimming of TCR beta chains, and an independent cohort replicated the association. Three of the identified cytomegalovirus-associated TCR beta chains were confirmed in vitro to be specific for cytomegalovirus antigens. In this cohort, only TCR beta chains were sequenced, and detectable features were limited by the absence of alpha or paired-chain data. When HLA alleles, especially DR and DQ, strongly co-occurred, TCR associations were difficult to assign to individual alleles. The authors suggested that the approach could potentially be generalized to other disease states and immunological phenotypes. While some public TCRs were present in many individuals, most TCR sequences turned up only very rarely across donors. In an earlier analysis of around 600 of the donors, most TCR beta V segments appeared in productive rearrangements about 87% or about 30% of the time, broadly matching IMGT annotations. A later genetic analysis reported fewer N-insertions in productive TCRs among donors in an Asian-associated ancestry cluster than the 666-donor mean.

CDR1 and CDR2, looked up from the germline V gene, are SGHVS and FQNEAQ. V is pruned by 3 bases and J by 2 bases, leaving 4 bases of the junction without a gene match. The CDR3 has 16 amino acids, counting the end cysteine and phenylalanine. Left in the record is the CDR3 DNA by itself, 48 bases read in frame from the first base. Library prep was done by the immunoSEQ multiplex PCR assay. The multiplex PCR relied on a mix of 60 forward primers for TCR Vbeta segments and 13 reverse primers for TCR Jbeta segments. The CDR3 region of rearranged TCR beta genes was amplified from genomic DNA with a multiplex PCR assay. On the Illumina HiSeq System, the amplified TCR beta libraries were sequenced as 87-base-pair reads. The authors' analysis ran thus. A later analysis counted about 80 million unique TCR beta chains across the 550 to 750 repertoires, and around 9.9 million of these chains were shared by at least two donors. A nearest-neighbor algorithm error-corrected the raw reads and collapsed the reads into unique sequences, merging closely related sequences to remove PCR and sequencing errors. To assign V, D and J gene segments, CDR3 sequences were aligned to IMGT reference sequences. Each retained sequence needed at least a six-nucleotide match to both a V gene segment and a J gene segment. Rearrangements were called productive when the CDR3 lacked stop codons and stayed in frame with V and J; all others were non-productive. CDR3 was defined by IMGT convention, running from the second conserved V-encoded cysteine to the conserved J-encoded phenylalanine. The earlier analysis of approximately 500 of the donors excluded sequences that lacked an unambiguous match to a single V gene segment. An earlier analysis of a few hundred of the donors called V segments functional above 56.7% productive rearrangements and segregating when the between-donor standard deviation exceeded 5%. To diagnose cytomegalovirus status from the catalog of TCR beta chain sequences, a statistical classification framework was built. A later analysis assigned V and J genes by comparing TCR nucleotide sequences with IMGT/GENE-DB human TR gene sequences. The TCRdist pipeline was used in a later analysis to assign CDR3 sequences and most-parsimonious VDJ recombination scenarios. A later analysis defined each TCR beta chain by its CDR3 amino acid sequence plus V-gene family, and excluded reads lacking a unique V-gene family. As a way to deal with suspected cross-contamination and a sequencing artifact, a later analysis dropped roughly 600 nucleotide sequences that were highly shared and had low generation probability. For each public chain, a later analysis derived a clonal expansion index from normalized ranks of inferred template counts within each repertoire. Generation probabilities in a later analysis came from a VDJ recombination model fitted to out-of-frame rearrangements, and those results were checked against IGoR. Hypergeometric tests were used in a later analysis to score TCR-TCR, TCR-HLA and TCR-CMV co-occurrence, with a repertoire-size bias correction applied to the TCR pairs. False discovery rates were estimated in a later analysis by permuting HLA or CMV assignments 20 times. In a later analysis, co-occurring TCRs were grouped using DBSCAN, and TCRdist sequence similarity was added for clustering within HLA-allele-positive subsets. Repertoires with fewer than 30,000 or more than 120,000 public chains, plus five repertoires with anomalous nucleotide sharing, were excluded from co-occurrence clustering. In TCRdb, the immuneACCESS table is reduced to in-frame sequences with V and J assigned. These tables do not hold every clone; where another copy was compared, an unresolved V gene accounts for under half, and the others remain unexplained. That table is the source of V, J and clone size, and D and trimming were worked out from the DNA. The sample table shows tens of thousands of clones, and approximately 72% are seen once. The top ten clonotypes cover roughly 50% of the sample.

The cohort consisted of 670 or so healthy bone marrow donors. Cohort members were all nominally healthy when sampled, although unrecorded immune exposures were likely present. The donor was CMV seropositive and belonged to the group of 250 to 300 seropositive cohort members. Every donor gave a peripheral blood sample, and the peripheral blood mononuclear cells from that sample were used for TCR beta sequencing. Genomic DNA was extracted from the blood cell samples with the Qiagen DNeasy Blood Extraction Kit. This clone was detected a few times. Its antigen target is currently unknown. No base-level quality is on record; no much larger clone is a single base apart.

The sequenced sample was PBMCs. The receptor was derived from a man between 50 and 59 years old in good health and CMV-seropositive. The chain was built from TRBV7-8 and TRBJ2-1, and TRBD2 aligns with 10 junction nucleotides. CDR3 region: CASSLRTSGTYNEQFF. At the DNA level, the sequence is TGTGCCAGCAGCTTGAGGACTAGCGGTACCTACAATGAGCAGTTCTTC.